This entry lists 11 T cell receptor beta chains sequenced from one sample in a study of cytomegalovirus exposure and HLA in healthy donors. The study ran its PCR with 60 Vbeta and 13 Jbeta primers. This table comes from immunoSEQ multiplex PCR, and its TCRdb copy is limited to in-frame clones, with some not included. The sample has approximately 140,000 clones; 73% are singletons. Sequenced input: PBMCs. These receptors all stem from a human donor in good health.

The rearrangement uses TRBV19 and TRBJ2-2, with 10 bases identical to TRBD1. Trimming removed 6 bases from V and 4 bases from J; junction bases left unmatched: 5. This CDR3 is 15 amino acids long. The V gene's germline CDR1 is LNHDA and CDR2 SQIVND (reference sequence). CDR3 sequence: CASRGTGVATGELFF. The CDR3 coding sequence is TGTGCCAGTAGAGGGACAGGGGTGGCCACCGGGGAGCTGTTTTTT.

This clone was observed once. The chain has TRBV9 and TRBJ1-1; D is unresolved. This CDR3 region has 13 residues. The germline V gene encodes CDR1 SGDLS and CDR2 YYNGEE. Trimming pared 0 bases from V and 3 bases from J, leaving 6 bases between. The CDR3: CASSVASHTEAFF. The CDR3 nucleotides read TGTGCCAGCAGCGTAGCTTCCCACACTGAAGCTTTCTTT.

The V gene is TRBV6-5, the J gene TRBJ2-5; 8 nucleotides align to TRBD1. Germline V gene lookup returns CDR1 MNHEY and CDR2 SVGAGI. Trimming took 4 bases from V and 6 from J; bases not matched to a gene: 10. This CDR3 region has 15 residues. The CDR3 nucleotides read TGTGCCAGCAGTTTCGGACAGGGACGAATACAGACCCAGTACTTC. Its translation is CASSFGQGRIQTQYF.

This clone was picked up a small number of times. CDR3 protein: CSVERDYNEQFF. For the CDR3, the DNA is TGCAGCGTAGAGCGGGACTACAATGAGCAGTTCTTC. The gene calls are TRBV29-1 and TRBJ2-1; 7 bases fit TRBD2. Germline trimming cut 6 bases from V and 3 bases from J; bases unmatched to any gene: 2. This CDR3 spans 12 amino acids. Germline V CDR1 and CDR2: SQVTM, ANQGSEA.

The J gene is TRBJ2-3, the V gene TRBV19; no clear D. The length of the CDR3 is 11 residues. Germline V lookup: CDR1 LNHDA, CDR2 SQIVND (reference sequence). The V and J ends lost 10 bases and 2 bases respectively, with 7 bases between them. In DNA form, the CDR3 reads TGTGCCACTTCACTCACAGATACGCAGTATTTT. This translates into CATSLTDTQYF.

This clone has a single count. The chain combines TRBV2 with TRBJ2-1, with TRBD2 matching over 12 bases. This CDR3 is 15 amino acids long. Germline V gene sequence: CDR1 SNHLY, CDR2 FYNNEI. The trim removed 5 bases at V and 8 bases at J, leaving 7 bases unmatched. The CDR3 loop reads CASSSSSGRAYEQFF. The CDR3 DNA reads TGTGCCAGCAGTAGCTCTAGCGGGAGGGCCTATGAGCAGTTCTTC.

This clone showed up just a few times. One end of the junction is discordant with germline, which a read error may explain. The chain links TRBV10-3 to TRBJ2-5, with TRBD2 matching 12 bases. The V gene's germline CDR1 is ENHRY and CDR2 SYGVKD. This CDR3 has 12 amino acids. The CDR3 DNA reads as TGTGCCATCAGTGAGTCGGGGACTAGCGGGCACTTC. Translation gives CAISESGTSGHF.

The rearrangement joins TRBV27 to TRBJ2-5, with no clear D. The DNA end is a closer match to TRBJ2-7, so the J assignment may be wrong. Germline CDR1 is MNHEY and CDR2 is SMNVEV (reference sequence). The CDR3 is made up of 14 amino acids. CDR3 sequence (DNA): TGTGCCAGCAGTCCCCTGGCTAGAAATCACGAGCAGTACTTC. Translation: CASSPLARNHEQYF.

The rearrangement joins TRBV5-1 to TRBJ2-1; 9 nucleotides line up with TRBD1. After removal of 7 bases from V and 0 bases from J, the junction contained 2 bases not matched to a gene. This CDR3 comprises 14 residues. Per germline, CDR1 SGHRS and CDR2 YFSETQ. The CDR3 bases are TGCGCCAGCGGACAGGGGAGCTCCTACAATGAGCAGTTCTTC. This translates into CASGQGSSYNEQFF.

Only one count was recorded for this clone. A read error may produce the germline difference seen at one junction end. The chain uses TRBV5-1 and TRBJ2-1, with 12 bases that match TRBD1. Germline CDR1 SGHRS, CDR2 YFSETQ. The CDR3 sequence is 15 residues long. This CDR3 is CASSYGTGGYNGQFF. The CDR3 DNA reads as TGCGCCAGCAGCTACGGGACAGGGGGCTACAATGGGCAGTTCTTC.

This clone was detected only a few times. This rearrangement joins TRBV11-2 to TRBJ1-4; TRBD1 agrees at 9 bases. CDR1 SGHAT and CDR2 FQNNGV come from the germline V gene. V was clipped by 4 bases and J by 4 bases; unmatched bases: 1. There are 14 residues in the CDR3. The CDR3 sequence: CASSSTGGNEKLFF. DNA for the CDR3: TGTGCCAGCAGCTCGACAGGGGGTAATGAAAAACTGTTTTTT.